This is a list of T cell receptor beta chains from one sample in a study of CD8 T cells in ankylosing spondylitis. MiXCR was run by TCRdb on the 5' RACE reads, yielding one entry per CDR3 protein. The sample contains hundreds of thousands of distinct CDR3 sequences, roughly a quarter of which appear only once. Material for sequencing was blood, either unsorted or a sorted T cell fraction (not recorded which). Receptor source: a male donor with ankylosing spondylitis. The CDR3 runs from the conserved cysteine through the conserved F or W. A D gene is named only where the DNA matches it firmly. Not every row has a clone size; where given, it reads once, few, many or a size class.

J: TRBJ2-1; size: .; D: .; V: TRBV2; CDR3: CASSEVRVTGEQFF; DNA: TGTGCCAGCAGTGAAGTACGGGTAACGGGTGAGCAGTTCTTC
J: TRBJ2-1; size: once; D: TRBD2; V: TRBV29-1; CDR3: CSGGLAGGDEQFF; DNA: TGCAGCGGCGGACTAGCGGGAGGAGATGAGCAGTTCTTC
J: TRBJ2-7; size: .; D: TRBD2; V: TRBV20-1; CDR3: CSRNRPSGDSYEQYF; DNA: TGCAGCCGTAATAGGCCTAGCGGGGATTCCTACGAGCAGTACTTC
J: TRBJ2-3; size: few; D: TRBD2; V: TRBV20-1; CDR3: CSARDIAASGRWTDTQYF; DNA: TGCAGTGCTAGAGATATTGCGGCTAGCGGGAGGTGGACAGATACGCAGTATTTT
J: TRBJ1-1; size: many; D: .; V: TRBV29-1; CDR3: CSATVVRAFF; DNA: TGCAGCGCCACGGTGGTACGAGCTTTCTTT
J: TRBJ1-5; size: .; D: TRBD1; V: TRBV12-3/TRBV12-4; CDR3: CASSRQGDQPQHF; DNA: TGTGCCAGCAGCCGACAGGGGGATCAGCCCCAGCATTTT
J: TRBJ2-1; size: few; D: .; V: TRBV20-1; CDR3: CSARDPLKQFF; DNA: TGCAGTGCTAGAGACCCCCTCAAGCAGTTCTTC
J: TRBJ1-1; size: few; D: .; V: TRBV11-2; CDR3: CASSFSRVGAFF; DNA: TGTGCCAGCAGCTTTAGCAGGGTCGGAGCTTTCTTT
J: TRBJ2-5; size: once; D: .; V: TRBV7-9; CDR3: CASSHRQILQETQYF; DNA: TGTGCCAGCAGCCACAGACAGATACTGCAAGAGACCCAGTACTTC
J: TRBJ1-2; size: .; D: .; V: TRBV20-1; CDR3: CSAYGGGRANYGYTF; DNA: TGCAGTGCTTACGGAGGGGGAAGGGCTAACTATGGCTACACCTTC
J: TRBJ1-3; size: few; D: TRBD1; V: TRBV18; CDR3: CASSPLGQGGNTIYF; DNA: TGTGCCAGCTCTCCACTCGGACAGGGTGGAAACACCATATATTTT
J: TRBJ1-6; size: .; D: .; V: TRBV11-2; CDR3: CASSPGRQNSPLHF; DNA: TGTGCCAGCAGCCCGGGACGGCAAAATTCACCCCTCCACTTT
J: TRBJ1-4; size: .; D: .; V: TRBV7-2; CDR3: CASSPLPGLMEKLFF; DNA: TGTGCCAGCAGCCCCCTCCCCGGACTTATGGAAAAACTGTTTTTT
J: TRBJ2-6; size: .; D: .; V: TRBV4-2; CDR3: CASSQEAGSLQGTANVLTF; DNA: TGTGCCAGCAGCCAAGAGGCAGGGAGTCTTCAAGGGACGGCCAACGTCCTGACTTTC
J: TRBJ2-7; size: few; D: TRBD2; V: TRBV19; CDR3: CASSSGLAGGEQYF; DNA: TGTGCCAGTAGTAGCGGACTAGCGGGAGGCGAGCAGTACTTC
J: TRBJ2-1; size: .; D: .; V: TRBV5-1; CDR3: CASSPRRTSSYNEQFF; DNA: TGCGCCAGCAGCCCGCGTCGTACGAGCTCCTACAATGAGCAGTTCTTC
J: TRBJ2-1; size: .; D: TRBD1; V: TRBV24-1; CDR3: CATSEHRGDVYNEQFF; DNA: TGTGCCACCAGTGAGCACAGGGGGGATGTATACAATGAGCAGTTCTTC
J: TRBJ2-5; size: .; D: TRBD1; V: TRBV20-1; CDR3: CSAPSGQGAETQYF; DNA: TGCAGTGCACCCTCCGGACAGGGGGCGGAGACCCAGTACTTC
J: TRBJ2-5; size: .; D: .; V: TRBV7-9; CDR3: CASSLPEMTQYF; DNA: TGTGCCAGCAGCTTACCTGAAATGACCCAGTACTTC
J: TRBJ2-1; size: .; D: .; V: TRBV24-1; CDR3: CATSDLVREKNNEQFF; DNA: TGTGCCACCAGTGATTTAGTGAGGGAAAAAAACAATGAGCAGTTCTTC
J: TRBJ2-1; size: .; D: .; V: TRBV29-1; CDR3: CSVSANTGHNEQFF; DNA: TGCAGCGTATCAGCTAACACAGGGCACAATGAGCAGTTCTTC
J: TRBJ2-3; size: few; D: .; V: TRBV29-1; CDR3: CSVAGRTDFSADTQYF; DNA: TGCAGCGTTGCGGGGAGGACGGATTTTTCGGCAGATACGCAGTATTTT
J: TRBJ2-4; size: few; D: TRBD2; V: TRBV19; CDR3: CASSKATSGRAKNIQYF; DNA: TGTGCCAGTAGTAAGGCGACTAGCGGCAGAGCCAAAAACATTCAGTACTTC
J: TRBJ1-1; size: .; D: TRBD1; V: TRBV29-1; CDR3: CSGGQGMNTEAFF; DNA: TGCAGCGGGGGACAGGGGATGAACACTGAAGCTTTCTTT
J: TRBJ2-1; size: .; D: TRBD2; V: TRBV5-5; CDR3: CASSPQLAEYNEQFF; DNA: TGTGCCAGCAGTCCGCAACTAGCGGAGTACAATGAGCAGTTCTTC
J: TRBJ2-5; size: few; D: TRBD2; V: TRBV12-3/TRBV12-4; CDR3: CASSLGGGEGQETQYF; DNA: TGTGCCAGCAGTTTAGGGGGTGGGGAGGGACAAGAGACCCAGTACTTC
J: TRBJ2-3; size: few; D: .; V: TRBV29-1; CDR3: CSVVKAGGIDTQYF; DNA: TGCAGCGTTGTAAAGGCAGGGGGGATAGATACGCAGTATTTT
J: TRBJ1-1; size: .; D: .; V: TRBV20-1; CDR3: CSGTTGNTEAFF; DNA: TGCAGTGGGACGACAGGGAACACTGAAGCTTTCTTT
J: TRBJ2-1; size: few; D: .; V: TRBV14; CDR3: CASSQDFGANSYNEQFF; DNA: TGTGCCAGCAGCCAAGATTTCGGAGCCAACTCCTACAATGAGCAGTTCTTC
J: TRBJ1-1; size: .; D: .; V: TRBV12-5; CDR3: CASGLKGRDTEAFF; DNA: TGTGCTAGTGGTTTGAAGGGGAGGGATACTGAAGCTTTCTTT
J: TRBJ2-5; size: few; D: .; V: TRBV5-1; CDR3: CASSPPRRKTQYF; DNA: TGCGCCAGCAGCCCGCCCCGGAGGAAGACCCAGTACTTC
J: TRBJ2-3; size: .; D: .; V: TRBV6-1; CDR3: CAIRGLADTDTQYF; DNA: TGTGCCATCCGGGGGCTAGCGGACACAGATACGCAGTATTTT
J: TRBJ1-6; size: .; D: .; V: TRBV6-1; CDR3: CASNLPPGDMMSGNSPLHF; DNA: TGTGCCAGCAATCTTCCCCCCGGGGACATGATGTCTGGGAATTCACCCCTCCACTTT
J: TRBJ2-3; size: .; D: TRBD2; V: TRBV12-3/TRBV12-4; CDR3: CASILAGVTDTQYF; DNA: TGTGCCAGCATCTTAGCGGGGGTCACAGATACGCAGTATTTT
J: TRBJ2-2; size: .; D: TRBD2; V: TRBV10-2; CDR3: CASFTSGDTGELFF; DNA: TGCGCCAGCTTTACTAGCGGGGACACCGGGGAGCTGTTTTTT
J: TRBJ2-3; size: few; D: .; V: TRBV29-1; CDR3: CSVEGSTDTQYF; DNA: TGCAGCGTTGAAGGGAGCACAGATACGCAGTATTTT
J: TRBJ1-5; size: .; D: TRBD1; V: TRBV11-2; CDR3: CASSLVSRDRGFDQPQHF; DNA: TGTGCCAGCAGCTTAGTGTCCCGGGACAGGGGATTTGATCAGCCCCAGCATTTT
J: TRBJ2-5; size: few; D: .; V: TRBV5-1; CDR3: CASSYAGSQETQYF; DNA: TGCGCCAGCAGCTACGCCGGGTCACAAGAGACCCAGTACTTC
J: TRBJ2-5; size: .; D: TRBD2; V: TRBV5-1; CDR3: CASSSSSGRKTETQYF; DNA: TGCGCCAGCAGCTCTTCTAGCGGGAGGAAGACAGAGACCCAGTACTTC
J: TRBJ1-5; size: few; D: .; V: TRBV12-3/TRBV12-4; CDR3: CATARGAYSNQPQHF; DNA: TGTGCCACCGCCCGGGGGGCGTATAGCAATCAGCCCCAGCATTTT
J: TRBJ2-3; size: few; D: TRBD2; V: TRBV10-1; CDR3: CASSGGLAGRTDTQYF; DNA: TGCGCCAGCAGTGGGGGACTAGCGGGACGCACAGATACGCAGTATTTT
J: TRBJ1-1; size: few; D: .; V: TRBV5-1; CDR3: CASSFLSEATEAFF; DNA: TGCGCCAGCAGTTTCCTCAGTGAGGCCACTGAAGCTTTCTTT
J: TRBJ2-1; size: .; D: TRBD2; V: TRBV7-6; CDR3: CASSQGRAAGGKQFF; DNA: TGTGCCAGCAGCCAAGGTAGGGCGGCGGGAGGCAAGCAGTTCTTC
J: TRBJ1-2; size: .; D: TRBD1; V: TRBV12-3/TRBV12-4; CDR3: CASSDRVQGYTF; DNA: TGTGCCAGCAGTGACAGGGTCCAGGGCTACACCTTC
J: TRBJ1-6; size: .; D: TRBD1; V: TRBV10-3; CDR3: CATLTGSNSPLHF; DNA: TGTGCCACTTTGACAGGGAGCAATTCACCCCTCCACTTT
J: TRBJ2-3; size: .; D: TRBD1; V: TRBV15; CDR3: CATSGRPGQGRADTQYF; DNA: TGTGCCACCAGCGGACGACCGGGACAGGGGAGGGCAGATACGCAGTATTTT
J: TRBJ1-5; size: few; D: .; V: TRBV3-1; CDR3: CASSQGTGENQPQHF; DNA: TGTGCCAGCAGCCAAGGTACCGGGGAAAATCAGCCCCAGCATTTT
J: TRBJ1-4; size: .; D: TRBD1; V: TRBV20-1; CDR3: CSAYRGREEKLFF; DNA: TGCAGTGCTTACAGGGGGCGAGAGGAAAAACTGTTTTTT